The rows below give T cell receptor beta chains drawn from one sample of a study of beta chain features in type 1 diabetes. Using immunoSEQ multiplex PCR, the repertoire was profiled, and TCRdb retains in-frame clones only, with some absent. The table lists about 160,000 clones, roughly 60% of them singletons. Sequencing was done on a sample of naive CD4+ T cells from blood. These receptors were obtained from a man aged 30-40 years with type 1 diabetes. CDR3s include the opening cysteine and the closing phenylalanine or tryptophan. The D gene is left open where the match is weak. Size is stated for part of the rows, as once, few or many counts, or as a class when the clone is expanded.

d_gene: .
v_gene: TRBV20-1
len: 11
abundance: .
j_gene: TRBJ2-5
CDR3aa: CSARSQETQYF
CDR3nt: TGCAGTGCTAGAAGCCAAGAGACCCAGTACTTC

d_gene: .
v_gene: TRBV9
len: 14
abundance: .
j_gene: TRBJ2-3
CDR3aa: CASSPGGPTDTQYF
CDR3nt: TGTGCCAGCAGCCCCGGGGGGCCCACAGATACGCAGTATTTT

d_gene: TRBD2
v_gene: TRBV29-1
len: 12
abundance: .
j_gene: TRBJ2-1
CDR3aa: CSVWTSEEVWFF
CDR3nt: TGCAGCGTTTGGACTAGCGAGGAAGTATGGTTCTTC

d_gene: TRBD1
v_gene: TRBV4-1
len: 14
abundance: .
j_gene: TRBJ2-7
CDR3aa: CASSQEGQSYEQYF
CDR3nt: TGCGCCAGCAGCCAAGAGGGACAGTCCTACGAGCAGTACTTC

d_gene: .
v_gene: TRBV5-4
len: 13
abundance: once
j_gene: TRBJ2-7
CDR3aa: CASSSSRAYEQYF
CDR3nt: TGTGCCAGCAGCTCGAGCAGGGCCTACGAGCAGTACTTC

d_gene: .
v_gene: TRBV29-1
len: 14
abundance: .
j_gene: TRBJ2-5
CDR3aa: CSVAARGQGETQYF
CDR3nt: TGCAGCGTTGCCGCCCGGGGGCAGGGAGAGACCCAGTACTTC

d_gene: .
v_gene: TRBV7-2
len: 14
abundance: .
j_gene: TRBJ2-5
CDR3aa: CASSFGLDRETQYF
CDR3nt: TGTGCCAGCAGCTTCGGGTTGGACCGAGAGACCCAGTACTTC

d_gene: TRBD2
v_gene: TRBV11-2
len: 17
abundance: .
j_gene: TRBJ2-3
CDR3aa: CASSPAGGPFGTDTQYF
CDR3nt: TGTGCCAGCAGCCCAGCGGGGGGGCCCTTTGGCACAGATACGCAGTATTTT

d_gene: .
v_gene: TRBV7-2
len: 12
abundance: .
j_gene: TRBJ2-3
CDR3aa: CASSLPGHTQYF
CDR3nt: TGTGCCAGCAGCTTACCTGGACATACGCAGTATTTT

d_gene: .
v_gene: TRBV28
len: 12
abundance: .
j_gene: TRBJ2-2
CDR3aa: CASTLGTGELFF
CDR3nt: TGTGCCAGCACCCTTGGTACCGGGGAGCTGTTTTTT

d_gene: .
v_gene: TRBV19
len: 16
abundance: few
j_gene: TRBJ2-5
CDR3aa: CASSIEIGVGRETQYF
CDR3nt: TGTGCCAGTAGTATAGAAATTGGGGTAGGGAGGGAGACCCAGTACTTC